This T cell receptor beta chain was identified during a study of blood T cell repertoires in COVID-19. For the study at large: Samples taken during acute and convalescent COVID-19 were collected in the United States, Italy and Spain. PBMCs, B-cell-depleted T cells, or T cells provided the cDNA or gDNA that made up the material.

Original handling: How many nucleated cells were present was estimated from reference gene primer amplification. Measured with immunoSEQ multiplex PCR; TCRdb has only the in-frame clones, and not every one. V, J and clone size are taken as reported in that table, and D and trimming were inferred from the DNA itself. This table has 100,000 to 150,000 clones, about 70% appearing once. Trimming left V 5 bases short and J 4 bases short, with 12 bases between. From germline, CDR1 is MNHEY and CDR2 SMNVEV (reference sequence). The CDR3 extends over 13 amino acids. Turning to this clone: The same CDR3 can be traced to other DNA sequences in this sample.

This chain joins TRBV27 and TRBJ2-7; a possible D gene is TRBD1 (6 bases). Sequenced input: peripheral blood. This sequence was found in a man aged 55-75 years with acute or convalescent COVID-19. The CDR3 here is CASSATGAYEQYF. The DNA of the CDR3 is TGTGCCAGCAGTGCGACAGGCGCGTACGAGCAGTACTTC.